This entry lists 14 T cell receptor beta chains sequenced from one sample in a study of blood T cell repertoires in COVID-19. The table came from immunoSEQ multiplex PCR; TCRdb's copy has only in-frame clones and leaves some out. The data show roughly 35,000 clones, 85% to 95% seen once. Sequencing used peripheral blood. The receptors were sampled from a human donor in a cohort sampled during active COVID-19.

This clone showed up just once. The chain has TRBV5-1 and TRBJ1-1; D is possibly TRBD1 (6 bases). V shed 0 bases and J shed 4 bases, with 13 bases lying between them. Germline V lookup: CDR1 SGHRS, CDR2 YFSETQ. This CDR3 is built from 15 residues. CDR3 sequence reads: CASSLGVTGFTEAFF. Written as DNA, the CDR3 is TGCGCCAGCAGCTTGGGGGTTACAGGGTTCACTGAAGCTTTCTTT.

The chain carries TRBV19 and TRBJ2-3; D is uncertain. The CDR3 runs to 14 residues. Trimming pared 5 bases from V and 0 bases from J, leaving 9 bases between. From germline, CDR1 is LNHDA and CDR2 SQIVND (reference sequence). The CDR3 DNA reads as TGTGCCAGTAGTCCCGTTGTAAGCACAGATACGCAGTATTTT. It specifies CASSPVVSTDTQYF.

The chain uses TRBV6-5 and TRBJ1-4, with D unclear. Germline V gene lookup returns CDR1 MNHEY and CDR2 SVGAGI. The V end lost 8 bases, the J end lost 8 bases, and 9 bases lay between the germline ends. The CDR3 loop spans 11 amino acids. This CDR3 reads CASSFGEKLFF. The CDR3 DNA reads TGTGCCAGCTCTTTCGGGGAAAAACTGTTTTTT.

CDR3 amino acids: CASSVTGAGELFF. The CDR3 DNA reads as TGTGCCAGCAGTGTAACAGGGGCCGGGGAGCTGTTTTTT. The gene calls are TRBV27 and TRBJ2-2; 7 nucleotides line up with TRBD1. Germline loops: CDR1 MNHEY, CDR2 SMNVEV (reference sequence). Trimming at V came to 5 bases and at J to 6 bases, leaving 3 bases not matched to a gene. The CDR3 runs to 13 residues.

CDR3 nucleotides: TGTGCCAGCAGACCACTAGCCAAAAACATTCAGTACTTC. It yields the protein CASRPLAKNIQYF. The rearrangement joins TRBV6-5 to TRBJ2-4, with D uncertain. The V gene lost 6 bases and the J gene lost 0 bases, with 6 bases spanning the gap. CDR3 size: 13 residues. Germline CDR1 MNHEY, CDR2 SVGAGI.

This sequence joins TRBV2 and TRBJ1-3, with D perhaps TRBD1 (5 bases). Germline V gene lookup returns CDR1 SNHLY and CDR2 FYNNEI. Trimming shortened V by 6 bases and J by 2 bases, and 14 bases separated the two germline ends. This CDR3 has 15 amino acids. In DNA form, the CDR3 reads TGTGCCAGCAGGGATCTCGGGGGAACTGGAAACACCATATATTTT. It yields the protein CASRDLGGTGNTIYF.

CDR3 bases: TGTGCCAGCAGTTGGGACAGGCTGTACACTGAAGCTTTCTTT. Protein product: CASSWDRLYTEAFF. J is TRBJ1-1 and V is TRBV28; 8 positions agree with TRBD1. The germline V gene has CDR1 MDHEN and CDR2 SYDVKM. The V and J ends lost 4 bases and 3 bases, in that order; junction bases with no gene match: 4. CDR3 length equals 14 residues.

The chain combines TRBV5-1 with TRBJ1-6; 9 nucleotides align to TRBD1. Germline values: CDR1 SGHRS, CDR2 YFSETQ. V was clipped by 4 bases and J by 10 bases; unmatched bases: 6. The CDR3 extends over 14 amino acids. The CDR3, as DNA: TGCGCCAGCAGCCGGACAGGGGAAGGCTCACCCCTCCACTTT. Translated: CASSRTGEGSPLHF. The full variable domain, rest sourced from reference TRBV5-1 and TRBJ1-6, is KAGVTQTPRYLIKTRGQQVTLSCSPISGHRSVSWYQQTPGQGLQFLFEYFSETQRNKGNFPGRFSGRQFSNSRSEMNVSTLELGDSALYLCASSRTGEGSPLHFGNGTRLTVT.

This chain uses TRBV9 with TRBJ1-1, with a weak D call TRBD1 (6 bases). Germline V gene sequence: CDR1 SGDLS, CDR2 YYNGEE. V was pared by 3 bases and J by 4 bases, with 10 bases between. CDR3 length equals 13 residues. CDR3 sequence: CASSGSGVTEAFF. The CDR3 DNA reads TGTGCCAGCAGCGGGTCAGGGGTCACTGAAGCTTTCTTT.

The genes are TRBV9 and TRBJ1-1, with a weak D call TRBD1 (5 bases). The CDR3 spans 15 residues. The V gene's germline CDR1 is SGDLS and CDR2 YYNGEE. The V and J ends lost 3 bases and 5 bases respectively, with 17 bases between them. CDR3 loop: CASSDRYGGGTEAFF. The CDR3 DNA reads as TGTGCCAGCAGCGACCGTTATGGGGGGGGTACTGAAGCTTTCTTT. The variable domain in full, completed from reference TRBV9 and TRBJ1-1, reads DSGVTQTPKHLITATGQRVTLRCSPRSGDLSVYWYQQSLDQGLQFLIQYYNGEERAKGNILERFSAQQFPDLHSELNLSSLELGDSALYFCASSDRYGGGTEAFFGQGTRLTVV.

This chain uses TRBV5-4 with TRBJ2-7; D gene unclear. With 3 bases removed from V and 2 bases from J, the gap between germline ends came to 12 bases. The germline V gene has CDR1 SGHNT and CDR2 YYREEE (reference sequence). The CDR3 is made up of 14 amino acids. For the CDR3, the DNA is TGTGCCAGCAGCTCCATAGTCCTCCCCTACGAGCAGTACTTC. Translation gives CASSSIVLPYEQYF.

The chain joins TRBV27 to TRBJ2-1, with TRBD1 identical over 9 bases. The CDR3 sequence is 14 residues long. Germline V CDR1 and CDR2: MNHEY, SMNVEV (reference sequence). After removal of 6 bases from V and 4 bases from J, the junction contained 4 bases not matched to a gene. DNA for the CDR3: TGTGCCAGCAGGGGGGGGACAGGGTACAATGAGCAGTTCTTC. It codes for CASRGGTGYNEQFF.

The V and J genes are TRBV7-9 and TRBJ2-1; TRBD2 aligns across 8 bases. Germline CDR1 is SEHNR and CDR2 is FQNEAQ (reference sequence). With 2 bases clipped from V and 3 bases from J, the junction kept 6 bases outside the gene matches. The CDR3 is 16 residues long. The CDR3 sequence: CASSLRGGLNYNEQFF. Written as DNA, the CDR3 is TGTGCCAGCAGCTTACGGGGGGGCCTCAACTACAATGAGCAGTTCTTC.

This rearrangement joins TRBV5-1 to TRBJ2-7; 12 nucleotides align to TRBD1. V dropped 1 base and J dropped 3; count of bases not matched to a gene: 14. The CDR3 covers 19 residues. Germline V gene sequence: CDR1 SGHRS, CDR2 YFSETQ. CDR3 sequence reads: CASSLRDRGRLAENYEQYF. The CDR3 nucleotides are TGCGCCAGCAGCTTGAGGGACAGGGGGCGACTAGCGGAAAACTACGAGCAGTACTTC. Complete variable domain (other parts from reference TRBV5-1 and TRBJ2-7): KAGVTQTPRYLIKTRGQQVTLSCSPISGHRSVSWYQQTPGQGLQFLFEYFSETQRNKGNFPGRFSGRQFSNSRSEMNVSTLELGDSALYLCASSLRDRGRLAENYEQYFGPGTRLTVT.